The clone carrying this TCR beta chain was seen many times. Its antigen remains unknown. TCRdb independently ran MiXCR on the RACE reads; one entry per CDR3 protein. The table shows fewer than 150,000 distinct CDR3 sequences, with approximately 10% occurring only once. This sample is drawn from a study of human T cells and chemical hapten exposure. The study, taken as a whole, reports: TCRs exceeding 1 in 1000 frequency stayed unchanged with DPC sensitization.

CDR1 and CDR2 from the germline V gene are GTSNPN and SVGIG (reference sequence). The CDR3 is 12 amino acids. V was clipped by 1 base and J by 10 bases, with 8 bases between them. Time point specified: patch test 2, 6 weeks after DPC sensitization. Treatment of the sample: therapeutic diphenylcyclopropenone sensitization with weekly scalp DPC. This TCR derives from a woman between 50 and 59 years old with alopecia areata. Some clones in this sample may be carry-over from other donors' samples. V usage is TRBV30 and J usage is TRBJ1-6; a possible D gene is TRBD1 (5 bases). This specimen was whole blood, taken in connection with sensitization to the hapten diphenylcyclopropenone (DPC). The CDR3 spells CAWSEGDSPLHF. Written as DNA, the CDR3 is TGTGCCTGGAGTGAAGGGGACTCACCCCTCCACTTT. Variable domain in full (rest from reference TRBV30 and TRBJ1-6): SQTIHQWPATLVQPVGSPLSLECTVEGTSNPNLYWYRQAAGRGLQLLFYSVGIGQISSEVPQNLSASRPQDRQFILSSKKLLLSDSGFYLCAWSEGDSPLHFGNGTRLTVT.